This T cell receptor (beta chain) is from a study of tumor-infiltrating lymphocytes in primary liver carcinoma. This clonotype was counted at least ten times. Starting material for RNA and DNA co-extraction consisted of about 17-32 mg of unsorted bulk tissue. Germline values: CDR1 MDHEN, CDR2 SYDVKM. Trimming stripped 2 bases from V and 3 bases from J, with 14 bases between. This CDR3 has 15 residues. Production of TCR beta cDNA used approximately 0.55 ug total RNA together with a constant-region primer. What produced the TCR beta libraries was three nested multiplex PCR rounds using slightly modified ARM-PCR. Forward primers for TRBV1-TRBV30 and a C-beta reverse primer served the first two PCR rounds, at 10 cycles each. TCRdb reanalysed the multiplex PCR reads using MiXCR and keeps one entry per CDR3 protein. The repertoire includes just over 30,000 distinct CDR3 sequences, approximately 76% of them detected once, and more than 30% sits in the top ten.

The V call is TRBV28, the J call TRBJ2-7; TRBD1 might be the D (5 bases). This TCR derives from a woman in her 30s with primary liver carcinoma and hepatitis B virus infection. The sequenced sample was liver tumor tissue from sampling region 3. Subset specified: tumor region T3, left-lateral pole. For the CDR3, the DNA is TGTGCCAGCAGTTTAAACCCAGGGATCGGCTACGAGCAGTACTTC. This codes for CASSLNPGIGYEQYF.